Listed below are T cell receptor beta chains from one sample, sequenced in a study of blood T cells in healthy people across ages. MiXCR was run by TCRdb on the 5' RACE reads, yielding one entry per CDR3 protein. The sample has some 900,000 distinct CDR3 sequences, roughly 50% seen once. What was sequenced was blood. These receptors came from a man aged 25-40 years in good health. Both conserved end residues are part of each CDR3. The D gene is left open where the match is weak. Clone size is not always given. Where it is, it says once, few, many or a class for expanded clones.

d_call,clone_size,j_call,v_call,cdr3_nt,cdr3_aa
-,-,TRBJ1-2,TRBV2,TGTGCCACTTCGGGTTCTATCTATGGCTACACCTTC,CATSGSIYGYTF
-,-,TRBJ2-7,TRBV5-8,TGTGCCAGCAGCAGTGGAGGCAGCTCTAGAGCCTACGAGCAGTACTTC,CASSSGGSSRAYEQYF
-,-,TRBJ2-7,TRBV14,TGTGCCAGCAGCCAAGTTGAAGGGGTGACCTACGAGCAGTACTTC,CASSQVEGVTYEQYF
-,-,TRBJ2-3,TRBV28,TGTGCCAGCACCGGTAGTGAGGGTTCGGATACGCAGTATTTT,CASTGSEGSDTQYF
-,-,TRBJ2-3,TRBV15,TGTGCCACCTGTAAGTCCGGAGGGGGCACAGATACGCAGTATTTT,CATCKSGGGTDTQYF
-,-,TRBJ1-1,TRBV20-1,TGCAGTGCTAGAAACTCGGGAGGGGTAGCTTTCTTT,CSARNSGGVAFF
TRBD1,-,TRBJ2-6,TRBV6-5,TGTGCCAGCAGTTACCAGGGACAGGCGACCTCTGGGGCCAACGTCCTGACTTTC,CASSYQGQATSGANVLTF
TRBD2,few,TRBJ2-1,TRBV28,TGTGCCAGCAGCCTTGCTACTAGCGGGGGAGACAATGAGCAGTTCTTC,CASSLATSGGDNEQFF
-,-,TRBJ2-1,TRBV29-1,TGCAGCAAAACCGGGACACACTACAATGAGCAGTTCTTC,CSKTGTHYNEQFF
-,-,TRBJ2-1,TRBV27,TGTGCCAGCAGGAGTTGGCAGCTCAACAATGAGCAGTTCTTC,CASRSWQLNNEQFF
-,-,TRBJ2-5,TRBV20-1,TGCAGTGCTAGAGTTTCCCAAGAGACCCAGTACTTC,CSARVSQETQYF
-,few,TRBJ2-3,TRBV29-1,TGCAGCGTTGTGGGAACAGGCGACACAGATACGCAGTATTTT,CSVVGTGDTDTQYF
TRBD1,-,TRBJ2-1,TRBV24-1,TGTGCCACCAGTCGACAGGGGGCCGATTCCTACAATGAGCAGTTCTTC,CATSRQGADSYNEQFF
-,-,TRBJ2-1,TRBV7-2,TGTGCCAGCAGAGAACCCCCTGCGGCCAATGAGCAGTTCTTC,CASREPPAANEQFF
-,many,TRBJ2-5,TRBV20-1,TGCAGTGCTAACGGGGGGCCCCAAGAGACCCAGTACTTC,CSANGGPQETQYF
-,-,TRBJ2-1,TRBV6-1,TGTGCCATCGAGGCGGACGGTTACAATGAGCAGTTCTTC,CAIEADGYNEQFF
TRBD1,few,TRBJ2-6,TRBV27,TGTGCCAGCAGTTTATCGACAGGGGCTGGGGCCAACGTCCTGACTTTC,CASSLSTGAGANVLTF
TRBD1,few,TRBJ2-7,TRBV6-5,TGTGCCAGCAGTTACTCCCAGGGGGCCTACGAGCAGTACTTC,CASSYSQGAYEQYF
-,-,TRBJ2-3,TRBV5-8,TGTGCCAGCAGCCAATTAGGGGGGGGCCCCTTCACAGATACGCAGTATTTT,CASSQLGGGPFTDTQYF
TRBD1,-,TRBJ2-7,TRBV7-9,TGTGCCAGCAGCTCTCCCGACAGGGGATTTTACGAGCAGTACTTC,CASSSPDRGFYEQYF
-,-,TRBJ1-6,TRBV28,TGTGCCAGCAGGGCCCGGGAGGGGACAAATTCACCCCTCCACTTT,CASRAREGTNSPLHF
-,-,TRBJ2-5,TRBV11-1,TGTGCCAGCAGCGCAAACAGGGGGGGGCAAGAGACCCAGTACTTC,CASSANRGGQETQYF
TRBD2,-,TRBJ2-3,TRBV12-3/TRBV12-4,TGTGCCAGCAGTCCGTGGACTAGCGGGGCCTCAGGAACAGATACGCAGTATTTT,CASSPWTSGASGTDTQYF
-,-,TRBJ2-1,TRBV20-1,TGCAGTGCTAGAGATCGGGAAGGGATTAAGACCCAGTTCTTC,CSARDREGIKTQFF
-,-,TRBJ2-6,TRBV24-1,TGTGCCACCAGTGGAGGCTCTGGGGCCAACGCCCTGACTTTC,CATSGGSGANALTF
-,-,TRBJ1-1,TRBV7-9,TGTGCCAGCAGCTACGGATCGAACACTGAAGCTTTCTTT,CASSYGSNTEAFF
-,-,TRBJ1-2,TRBV15,TGTGCCACCAGCAGAGACAGGGTATATGGCTACACCTTC,CATSRDRVYGYTF
-,-,TRBJ2-3,TRBV7-2,TGTGCCAGCAGCTGGAAGGGGTGTGGCACAGATACGCAGTATTTT,CASSWKGCGTDTQYF
-,few,TRBJ1-2,TRBV4-2,TGTGCCAGCAGCCAAGATGGCAGTTACTATGGCTACACCTTC,CASSQDGSYYGYTF
TRBD1,once,TRBJ2-7,TRBV7-2,TGTGCCAGCAGCTTAGGGACAGGGGGATACCCCGAGCAGTACTTC,CASSLGTGGYPEQYF
-,-,TRBJ2-3,TRBV24-1,TGTGCCACCAGTGATCCCCCAGGTGATGGCACAGATACGCAGTATTTT,CATSDPPGDGTDTQYF
TRBD1,-,TRBJ1-2,TRBV10-3,TGTGCCATCAACCGACAGGGAAGTGAGGTTGGCTACACCTTC,CAINRQGSEVGYTF
-,-,TRBJ1-5,TRBV4-2,TGTGCCAGCAGCCAAGGCACCTACAATCAGCCCCAGCATTTT,CASSQGTYNQPQHF
TRBD2,few,TRBJ2-3,TRBV29-1,TGCAGCGTTATTAGACTAGCTCTCGGAGATACGCAGTATTTT,CSVIRLALGDTQYF
TRBD1,-,TRBJ1-1,TRBV29-1,TGCAGCGTTAATGGAGGGGGCTCAATTGAAGCTTTCTTT,CSVNGGGSIEAFF
-,-,TRBJ2-1,TRBV20-1,TGCAGTGCTAGTCTAGCTAGTGAGCAGTTCTTC,CSASLASEQFF
-,few,TRBJ2-3,TRBV9,TGTGCCAGCAGCGTGGAGGTCATCTCAGATACGCAGTATTTT,CASSVEVISDTQYF
TRBD1,-,TRBJ2-5,TRBV12-3/TRBV12-4,TGTGCCAGCAGTTTAGCGAACAGGGGAGAGACCCAGTACTTC,CASSLANRGETQYF
-,few,TRBJ1-4,TRBV4-3,TGCGCCAGCAGCCAAGAGAAAGTCAGGGATGGTGAAAAACTGTTTTTT,CASSQEKVRDGEKLFF
-,few,TRBJ2-3,TRBV14,TGTGCCAGCAGTACAAGGACCTACCCAGATACGCAGTATTTT,CASSTRTYPDTQYF
-,-,TRBJ1-1,TRBV7-8,TGTGCCAGCAGCCGCTCGGAATTGAACACTGGAGCTTTCTTT,CASSRSELNTGAFF
TRBD1,-,TRBJ2-7,TRBV24-1,TGTGCCACCAGCGGAACGGACAGGGGTTCTTCCTACGAGCAGTACTTC,CATSGTDRGSSYEQYF
-,-,TRBJ1-6,TRBV2,TGTGCCAGCAGTGGAGACAGTCTCTATAATTCACCCCTCCACTTT,CASSGDSLYNSPLHF
-,-,TRBJ1-4,TRBV14,TGTGCCAGCAGCCAAAGTTTTCAGGGGTGGACCGAAAAACTGTTTTTT,CASSQSFQGWTEKLFF
-,once,TRBJ1-1,TRBV27,TGTGCCAGCTTACCCGGACGGGCGAACACTGAAGCTTTCTTT,CASLPGRANTEAFF
TRBD1,-,TRBJ2-3,TRBV7-2,TGTGCCAGCAGGGCCGGGACAGGGGCGTTCGCCTCAGATACGCAGTATTTT,CASRAGTGAFASDTQYF
-,-,TRBJ2-7,TRBV28,TGTGCCAGCAGTTTATGGGCAGCATACGAGCAGTACTTC,CASSLWAAYEQYF
TRBD2,-,TRBJ2-3,TRBV5-1,TGCGCCAGCAGGGACCAGCGGGGGGGCAGTACGCAGTATTTT,CASRDQRGGSTQYF
-,-,TRBJ2-7,TRBV4-1,TGCGCCAGCAGCCAAGATTTCTCACCGTCCTACGAGCAGTACTTC,CASSQDFSPSYEQYF
-,-,TRBJ2-5,TRBV12-3/TRBV12-4,TGTGCCAGCAGTTTCTACAAGACAGGCCGCCAAGAGACCCAGTACTTC,CASSFYKTGRQETQYF
-,-,TRBJ1-1,TRBV5-1,TGCGCCAGCAGCTTGGGGGCAGGGCTCGAAGCTTTCTTT,CASSLGAGLEAFF
-,-,TRBJ2-3,TRBV18,TGTGCCAGCACCCCTCCTACGCACACGGATACGCAGTATTTT,CASTPPTHTDTQYF
-,-,TRBJ2-2,TRBV29-1,TGCAGCGTTGGACAGGCGAGGGACACCGGGGAGCTGTTTTTT,CSVGQARDTGELFF
TRBD2,-,TRBJ2-7,TRBV9,TGTGCCAGCAGCGTAGGCGGTAGCGGGGGGCTCTACGAGCAGTACTTC,CASSVGGSGGLYEQYF
-,few,TRBJ2-5,TRBV6-2/TRBV6-3,TGTGCCAGCAGAAGACTGAACCCCTGGGAGACCCAGTACTTC,CASRRLNPWETQYF
-,many,TRBJ2-6,TRBV29-1,TGCAGCGTTTACGCTGGGGCCAACGTCCTGACTTTC,CSVYAGANVLTF
-,few,TRBJ1-2,TRBV29-1,TGCAGCGTTGAACAGGGCAGTTGGAACTATGGCTACACCTTC,CSVEQGSWNYGYTF